The clone carrying this T cell receptor beta chain was seen at least ten times. These data originate in a study of regulatory T cells in long-lasting Graves disease. Combining iRepertoire HTBI primers with Arm-PCR of CDR3 regions, the authors built TCR beta libraries. MiXCR, run by TCRdb on the multiplex PCR reads, gives a single entry per CDR3 protein. In the table there are 450,000 to 500,000 distinct CDR3 sequences, 15% to 20% of which are singletons. Specified time point: newly diagnosed GD, antithyroid drugs for less than 3 months. TCR sequences were obtained from RNA taken from PBMCs. Trimming took 1 base from V and 2 from J, leaving 11 bases between them. The CDR3 contains 16 residues. CDR1 is WNHNN and CDR2 is SYGVQD in the germline V gene (reference sequence). These data also featured in a second study, about T cells in Graves' hyperthyroidism and ophthalmopathy. In that study: Those patients with uncontrolled infection, other autoimmune disease, pregnancy or lactation were excluded.

The input for sequencing was peripheral blood mononuclear cells (PBMCs), taken at new diagnosis, from a patient treated with antithyroid drugs. The V and J genes are TRBV10-1 and TRBJ2-2; D call uncertain. The clonotype comes from a middle-aged man with Graves disease. The CDR3 is CASSELASFNTGELFF. Written as DNA, the CDR3 is TGCGCCAGCAGTGAGTTGGCCTCCTTCAACACCGGGGAGCTGTTTTTT.